These 18 T cell receptor beta chains share one sample of origin, sequenced in a study of response to subunit inactivated influenza vaccine (dated by TCRdb to 2016 to 2019). The method behind the library was RT-PCR. Sequencing relied on an Illumina HiSeq 2500. TCRdb passed the public sequencing reads through fastp at Q25 and MiXCR, retaining productive beta sequences. Each CDR3 protein gets just one entry, which takes the most common genes and DNA from the rows behind it. The sample table holds 500,000 to 650,000 distinct CDR3 sequences, of which around 8% were seen once. The top ten hold roughly 13% of the sample. Sample: PBMCs from blood, taken around 2 years after vaccination. These receptors originate from a man between 50 and 75 years old who received an inactivated influenza vaccine. Donor details come from another sample of the same person, matched by shared clones.

This clonotype was counted only a few times. The CDR3 loop is CASLRGAEAFF. In nucleotides, the CDR3 is TGTGCCAGCTTGCGGGGAGCCGAAGCTTTCTTT. The rearrangement joins TRBV28 to TRBJ1-1; D is undetermined. Germline values: CDR1 MDHEN, CDR2 SYDVKM. V gave up 8 bases and J gave up 8 bases, with 12 bases separating them. The CDR3 totals 11 residues.

In its sample, this clonotype was seen a few times. The CDR3: CASMAWSITGELFF. The CDR3 nucleotides are TGTGCCAGCATGGCCTGGTCAATCACCGGGGAGCTGTTTTTT. This chain joins TRBV28 and TRBJ2-2; no reliable D call. Trimming removed 7 bases at V and 4 bases at J, with 13 bases between. The CDR3 spans 14 residues. Germline V CDR1 and CDR2: MDHEN, SYDVKM.

This clonotype has just a few counts. The chain couples TRBV16 to TRBJ1-5; D gene ambiguous. Germline V gives CDR1 KGHSY, CDR2 FQNENV. V lost 0 bases and J lost 7, with 10 bases in between. The CDR3 runs to 14 residues. The CDR3 loop reads CASSQSRGEQPQHF. Written as DNA, the CDR3 is TGTGCCAGCAGCCAATCCCGGGGAGAGCAGCCCCAGCATTTT.

The chain uses TRBV15 and TRBJ1-1; D possibly corresponds to TRBD1 (6 bases). The V and J ends lost 5 bases and 7 bases respectively, with 11 bases between them. CDR3 size: 12 residues. CDR1 LNHNV and CDR2 YYDKDF come from the germline V gene (reference sequence). The CDR3 sequence: CATSAGEIEAFF. CDR3 bases: TGTGCCACCAGCGCAGGGGAGATTGAAGCTTTCTTT.

This clonotype showed up just a few times. The chain employs TRBV6-5 and TRBJ2-5, with TRBD2 matching 11 bases. This CDR3 comprises 16 residues. The V gene end was trimmed by 1 base and the J gene end by 2 bases; junction bases not matched to a gene: 3. From germline, CDR1 is MNHEY and CDR2 SVGAGI. CDR3 nucleotide sequence: TGTGCCAGCAGTTACTTAGCTAGCGGGGGGCAAGAGACCCAGTACTTC. This sequence encodes CASSYLASGGQETQYF.

Ten or more counts support this clonotype. The chain carries TRBV7-2 and TRBJ2-7; tentative D call: TRBD1 (6 bases). The V and J ends lost 1 base and 3 bases respectively, with 10 bases between them. The CDR3 has 14 residues. The V gene's germline CDR1 is SGHTA and CDR2 FQGNSA. In DNA, the CDR3 is TGTGCCAGCAGCTTAGAACAGGGAATCTACGAGCAGTACTTC. It yields the protein CASSLEQGIYEQYF.

This clonotype appeared a few times. The CDR3 DNA reads TGTGCCAGCAGCCAAGTAGTCAAAGCGGGGGGACTAAACACCGGGGAGCTGTTTTTT. Its translation: CASSQVVKAGGLNTGELFF. The chain employs TRBV3-1 and TRBJ2-2, with 9 bases identical to TRBD2. V lost 1 base, J lost 2 bases, and 11 bases stayed unmatched. CDR3 length: 19 amino acids. Germline CDR1 reads LGHDT; CDR2 reads YNNKEL (reference sequence).

This clonotype came up many times. This chain links TRBV12-3 or TRBV12-4 with TRBJ2-3; TRBD1 agrees at 10 bases. The CDR3 loop spans 20 amino acids. The V segment lost 6 bases and the J segment 5 bases; nucleotides outside the gene matches: 23. CDR3 coding DNA: TGTGCCAGCAGCCCGGCTGTCCGGATTTCTGACAGGGGGCATCGAGATACGCAGTATTTT. This translates into CASSPAVRISDRGHRDTQYF.

This chain connects TRBV4-3 to TRBJ2-2; 13 bases line up with TRBD2. The germline CDR1 and CDR2 sequences are LGHNA and YSLEER. This CDR3 spans 18 amino acids. J gave up 6 bases and V 4 bases, and 11 bases lay outside the gene matches. CDR3 region: CASSLILAGGRGAGELFF. In DNA, the CDR3 is TGCGCCAGCAGCCTCATACTAGCGGGGGGGCGAGGCGCCGGGGAGCTGTTTTTT.

This clonotype was recorded many times. The chain links TRBV20-1 to TRBJ1-1; D remains unclear. The CDR3 is 13 residues long. Germline V CDR1 and CDR2: DFQATT, SNEGSKA (reference sequence). V lost 6 bases, J lost 1 base, and 12 bases lay in between. In DNA form, the CDR3 reads TGCAGTGCCCTAGCCTCAGGGAACACTGAAGCTTTCTTT. Amino acid sequence: CSALASGNTEAFF.

This clonotype was seen a handful of times. V usage is TRBV5-1 and J usage is TRBJ2-2; 15 nucleotides line up with TRBD2. This CDR3 is built from 17 residues. The ends lost 5 bases at V and 3 bases at J; junction bases unmatched: 5. Germline lookup yields CDR1 SGHRS and CDR2 YFSETQ. CDR3 DNA sequence: TGCGCCAGCAGGGGGACTAGCGGGAGGCCTGACACCGGGGAGCTGTTTTTT. It encodes CASRGTSGRPDTGELFF.

The chain carries TRBV29-1 and TRBJ2-3, with TRBD2 identical over 14 bases. Germline V gene lookup returns CDR1 SQVTM and CDR2 ANQGSEA. This CDR3 contains 14 residues. Trimming cost V 4 bases and J 4 bases; bases outside gene matches: 1. CDR3: CSVVTSGRADTQYF. DNA of the CDR3: TGCAGCGTTGTGACTAGCGGGAGGGCAGATACGCAGTATTTT.

This clonotype occurred a few times. This sequence joins TRBV29-1 and TRBJ1-1; TRBD1 is a possible D gene (6 bases). Germline CDR1 reads SQVTM; CDR2 reads ANQGSEA. This CDR3 has 11 residues. V shed 4 bases and J shed 4 bases, with 7 bases lying between them. CDR3 sequence (DNA): TGCAGCGTTGGACAGGCCACTGAAGCTTTCTTT. Amino acid sequence: CSVGQATEAFF.

The chain links TRBV2 to TRBJ2-7; the D gene is possibly TRBD1 (6 bases). Deletions cut 3 bases from V and 0 bases from J, with 21 bases between. This CDR3 is built from 18 residues. Germline values: CDR1 SNHLY, CDR2 FYNNEI. In DNA form, the CDR3 reads TGTGCCAGCAGTGACAACAGGGTTGGCGGAACGTTCTCCTACGAGCAGTACTTC. Translating it yields CASSDNRVGGTFSYEQYF.

The CDR3 nucleotides are TGTGCCAGCAGCCTACTGATAGATACGCAGTATTTT. Translation: CASSLLIDTQYF. This chain joins TRBV7-2 and TRBJ2-3; D is undetermined. Between the trimmed V and J ends, which lost 5 bases and 5 bases, there was a span of 8 bases. CDR1 SGHTA and CDR2 FQGNSA come from the germline V gene. The CDR3 is made up of 12 amino acids.

This clonotype has a handful of counts. This rearrangement joins TRBV24-1 to TRBJ1-5; D not certain. Trimming left V 3 bases short and J 5 bases short, with 4 bases between. Germline CDR1 reads KGHDR; CDR2 reads SFDVKD. The CDR3 totals 12 residues. The CDR3 is CATSDADQPQHF. The CDR3 DNA reads TGTGCCACCAGTGATGCAGATCAGCCCCAGCATTTT.

The chain links TRBV27 to TRBJ2-3; no clear D. Between the trimmed V and J ends, which lost 5 bases and 5 bases, there was a span of 11 bases. Per the germline V gene, CDR1 is MNHEY and CDR2 is SMNVEV (reference sequence). The CDR3 spans 13 residues. This chain's CDR3 is CASSTRGKDTQYF. In DNA, the CDR3 is TGTGCCAGCAGTACTCGTGGAAAAGATACGCAGTATTTT.

This clonotype was recorded a few times. The chain combines TRBV7-9 with TRBJ2-5; 8 bases are shared with TRBD2. The CDR3 is made up of 14 amino acids. Germline trimming cut 5 bases from V and 3 bases from J; bases unmatched to any gene: 5. Per germline, CDR1 SEHNR and CDR2 FQNEAQ (reference sequence). CDR3 bases: TGTGCCAGCAGCGTACTAGCGGCTGAAGAGACCCAGTACTTC. This gives the protein CASSVLAAEETQYF.